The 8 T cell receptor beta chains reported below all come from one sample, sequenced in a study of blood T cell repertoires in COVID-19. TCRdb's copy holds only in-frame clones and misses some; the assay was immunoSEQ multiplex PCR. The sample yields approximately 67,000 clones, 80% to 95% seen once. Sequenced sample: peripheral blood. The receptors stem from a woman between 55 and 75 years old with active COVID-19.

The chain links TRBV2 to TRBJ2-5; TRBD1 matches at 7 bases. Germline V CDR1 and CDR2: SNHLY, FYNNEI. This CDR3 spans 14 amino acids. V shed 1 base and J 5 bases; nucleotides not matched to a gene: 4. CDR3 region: CASSEDRGQETQYF. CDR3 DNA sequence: TGTGCCAGCAGTGAAGACAGGGGTCAGGAGACCCAGTACTTC.

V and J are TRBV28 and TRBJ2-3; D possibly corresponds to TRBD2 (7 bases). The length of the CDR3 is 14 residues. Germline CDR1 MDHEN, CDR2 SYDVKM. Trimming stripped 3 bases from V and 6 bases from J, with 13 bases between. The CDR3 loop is CASSFLGGPDTQYF. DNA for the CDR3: TGTGCCAGCAGTTTTCTGGGGGGGCCCGATACGCAGTATTTT.

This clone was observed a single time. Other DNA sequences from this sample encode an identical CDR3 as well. CDR3 amino acids: CASSLQGADTQYF. In DNA, the CDR3 is TGTGCCAGCAGTTTACAGGGCGCAGATACGCAGTATTTT. This sequence joins TRBV28 and TRBJ2-3; possibly TRBD1 for D (5 bases). Germline CDR1 is MDHEN and CDR2 is SYDVKM. V was trimmed by 2 bases and J by 4 bases, leaving 7 bases between them. The CDR3 loop spans 13 amino acids.

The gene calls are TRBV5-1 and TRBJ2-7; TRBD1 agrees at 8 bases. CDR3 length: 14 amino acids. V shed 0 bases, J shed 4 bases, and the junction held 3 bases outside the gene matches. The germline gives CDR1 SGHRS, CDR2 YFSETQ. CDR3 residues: CASSLGQGAYEQYF. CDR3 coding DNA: TGCGCCAGCAGCTTGGGTCAGGGGGCTTACGAGCAGTACTTC.

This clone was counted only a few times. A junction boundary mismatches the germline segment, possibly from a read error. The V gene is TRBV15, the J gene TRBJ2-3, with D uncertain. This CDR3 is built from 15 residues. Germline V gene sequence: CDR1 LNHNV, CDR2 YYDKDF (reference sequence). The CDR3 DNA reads TGTGCCACCAGCGGAGACAAGCCCGGCACAGATACGCAGTATTTT. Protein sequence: CATSGDKPGTDTQYF. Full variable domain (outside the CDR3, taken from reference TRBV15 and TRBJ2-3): DAMVIQNPRYQVTQFGKPVTLSCSQTLNHNVMYWYQQKSSQAPKLLFHYYDKDFNNEADTPDNFQSRRPNTSFCFLDIRSPGLGDTAMYLCATSGDKPGTDTQYFGPGTRLTVL.

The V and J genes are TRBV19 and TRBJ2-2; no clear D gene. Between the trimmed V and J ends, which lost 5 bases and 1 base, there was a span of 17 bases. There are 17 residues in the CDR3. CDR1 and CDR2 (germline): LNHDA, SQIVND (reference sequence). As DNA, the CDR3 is TGTGCCAGTAGTCGAAGAGGATCCTCCCTGAACACCGGGGAGCTGTTTTTT. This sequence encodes CASSRRGSSLNTGELFF.

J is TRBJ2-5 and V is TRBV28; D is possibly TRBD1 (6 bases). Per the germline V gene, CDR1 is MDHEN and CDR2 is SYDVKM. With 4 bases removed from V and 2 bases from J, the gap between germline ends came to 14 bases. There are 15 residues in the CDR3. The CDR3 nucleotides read TGTGCCAGCAGTTGGGCGACAGGACCACAAGAGACCCAGTACTTC. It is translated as CASSWATGPQETQYF.

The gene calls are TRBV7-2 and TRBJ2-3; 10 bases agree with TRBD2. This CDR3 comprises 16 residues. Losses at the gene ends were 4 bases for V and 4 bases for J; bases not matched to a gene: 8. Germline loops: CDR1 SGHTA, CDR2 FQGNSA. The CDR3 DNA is TGTGCCAGCAGCTCAAGAGCGGGAGGGCCAGCAGATACGCAGTATTTT. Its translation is CASSSRAGGPADTQYF.